This T cell receptor beta chain comes out of a study of blood T cell repertoires in COVID-19. About the study: Specimens from acute and convalescent COVID-19 originated in the United States, Italy and Spain. The analysed material was cDNA or gDNA that came from T cells, B-cell-depleted T cells, or PBMCs.

From germline, CDR1 is SGDLS and CDR2 YYNGEE. This CDR3 is 17 amino acids long. V dropped 4 bases and J dropped 7; count of bases not matched to a gene: 14. Per the authors' pipeline: Reference gene primer amplification gave nucleated cell count estimates. Measured with immunoSEQ multiplex PCR; TCRdb has only the in-frame clones, and not every one. The V and J calls and clone size are taken from that table; D and trimming were inferred from the DNA. The sample includes 40,000 to 55,000 clones, almost 85% seen only once; the top ten take about 14%. The clonotype was recovered from a human donor in a cohort sampled during active COVID-19. Sequenced: peripheral blood. The rearrangement uses TRBV9 and TRBJ1-4, with 9 positions matching TRBD1. CDR3 coding DNA: TGTGCCAGCAGCCTAACTCCGGGACAGGGAAGGGGTGAAAAACTGTTTTTT. As protein: CASSLTPGQGRGEKLFF.